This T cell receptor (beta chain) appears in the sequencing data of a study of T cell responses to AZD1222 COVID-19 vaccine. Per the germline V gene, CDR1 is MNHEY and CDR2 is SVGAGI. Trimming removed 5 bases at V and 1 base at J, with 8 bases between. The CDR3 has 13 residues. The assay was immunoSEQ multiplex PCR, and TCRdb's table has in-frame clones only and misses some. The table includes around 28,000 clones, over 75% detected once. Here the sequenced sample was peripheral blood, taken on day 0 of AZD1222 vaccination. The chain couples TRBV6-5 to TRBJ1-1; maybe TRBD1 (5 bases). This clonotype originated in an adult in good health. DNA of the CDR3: TGTGCCAGCAGTCCGACAGAGAACACTGAAGCTTTCTTT. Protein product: CASSPTENTEAFF.